This T cell receptor beta chain was identified during a study of blood T cell repertoires in COVID-19. The CDR3 loop spans 13 amino acids. The V gene lost 7 bases and the J gene lost 0 bases, with 7 bases spanning the gap. Sequencing used immunoSEQ multiplex PCR; TCRdb keeps in-frame clones, though not all of them. The sample lists 270,000 or so clones; approximately 91% were seen once. This chain joins TRBV23-1 and TRBJ1-3; the D is unclear. TRBV23-1 is an ORF, and what it does is uncertain. Sequencing was carried out using PBMCs or T cells enriched from blood (not recorded which). This TCR was recovered from a middle-aged woman with acute COVID-19. CDR3 coding DNA: TGCGCCAGCACAGGACTCTCTGGAAACACCATATATTTT. Protein sequence: CASTGLSGNTIYF.